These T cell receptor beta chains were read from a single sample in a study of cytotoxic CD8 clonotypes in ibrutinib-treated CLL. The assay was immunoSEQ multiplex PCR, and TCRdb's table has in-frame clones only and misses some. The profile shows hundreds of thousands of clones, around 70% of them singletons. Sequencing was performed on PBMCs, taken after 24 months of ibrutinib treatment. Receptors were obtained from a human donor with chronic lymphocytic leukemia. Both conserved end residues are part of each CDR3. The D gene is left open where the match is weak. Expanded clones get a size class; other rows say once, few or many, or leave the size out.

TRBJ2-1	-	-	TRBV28	TGTGCCAGCAGATCACAGGGCGATGAGCAGTTCTTC	CASRSQGDEQFF
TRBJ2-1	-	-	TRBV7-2	TGTGCCAGCAGCTTTTCGGGACGCTCCTACAATGAGCAGTTCTTC	CASSFSGRSYNEQFF
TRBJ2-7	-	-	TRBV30	TGTGCCTTGGACCCCCCAGGCCCGCCCGAGCAGTACTTC	CALDPPGPPEQYF
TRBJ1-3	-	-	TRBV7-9	TGTGCCAGCAGCTTAGAACTGAACCACCTCCTGAGGAACACCATATATTTT	CASSLELNHLLRNTIYF
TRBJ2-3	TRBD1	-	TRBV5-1	TGCGCCAGCAGCTCGAACAGGGGTACAGATACGCAGTATTTT	CASSSNRGTDTQYF
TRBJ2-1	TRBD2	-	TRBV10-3	TGTGCCGCTGGGGGGGAGGGGCTAGCGCTCTACAATGAGCAGTTCTTC	CAAGGEGLALYNEQFF
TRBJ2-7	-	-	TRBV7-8	TGTGCCAGCAGCTTAGGGCTTTTATACGAGCAGTACTTC	CASSLGLLYEQYF
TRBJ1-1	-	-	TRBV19	TGTGCCAGTAGTATAGAGCACAGGGTGGGGTACACTGAAGCTTTCTTT	CASSIEHRVGYTEAFF
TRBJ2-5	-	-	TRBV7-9	TGTGCCAGCAGCTTGGGGCCCGGGCGGTGGGAGACCCAGTACTTC	CASSLGPGRWETQYF
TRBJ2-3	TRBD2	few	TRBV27	TGTGCCAGCAGTTTAGTCGCTAGCGGGAGGTCCACAGATACGCAGTATTTT	CASSLVASGRSTDTQYF
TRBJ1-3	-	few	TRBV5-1	TGCGCCAGCAGCCCAGGGATAGCCGGAAACACCATATATTTT	CASSPGIAGNTIYF
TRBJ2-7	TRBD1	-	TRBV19	TGTGCCAGTAGTATAGGGGCAGGGGGCGGCGAGCAGTACTTC	CASSIGAGGGEQYF
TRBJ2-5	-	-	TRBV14	TGTGCCAGCAGCCAGGTTTTTGGTAGGGAAGAGACCCAGTACTTC	CASSQVFGREETQYF
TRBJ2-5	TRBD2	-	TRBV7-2	TGTGCCAGCAGCCCACGGGGGGGGGAGACCCAGTACTTC	CASSPRGGETQYF
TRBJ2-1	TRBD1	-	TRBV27	TGTGCCAGCAGCTCACACCGGACAGGGGAGGAGTTCTTC	CASSSHRTGEEFF
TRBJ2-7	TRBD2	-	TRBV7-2	TGTGCCAGCAGCTCGTATGGACTAGCGGGAGGGTTGTACGAGCAGTACTTC	CASSSYGLAGGLYEQYF
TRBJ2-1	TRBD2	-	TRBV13	TGTGCCAGCAGCTTAGAGCGGGACTACAATGAGCAGTTCTTC	CASSLERDYNEQFF
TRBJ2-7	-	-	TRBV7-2	TGTGCCAGCAGCCTCAGGACACAGGGCGTCTACGAGCAGTACTTC	CASSLRTQGVYEQYF
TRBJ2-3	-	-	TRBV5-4	TGTGCCAGCAGCTTACAGGGCGTGACTAGCACAGATACGCAGTATTTT	CASSLQGVTSTDTQYF
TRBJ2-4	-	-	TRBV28	TGTGCCAGCAGCCCTCTTTGGAATATAGCCAAAAACATTCAGTACTTC	CASSPLWNIAKNIQYF
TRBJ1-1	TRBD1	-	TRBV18	TGTGCCAGCTCACCGACAGGGGGCGCGTATGCTGAAGCTTTCTTT	CASSPTGGAYAEAFF
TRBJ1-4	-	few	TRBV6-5	TGTGCCAGCAGAACAGTGGGCAAACTGTTTTTT	CASRTVGKLFF
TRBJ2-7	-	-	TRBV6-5	TGTGCCAGCAGTTTGGACTCATACGAGCAGTACTTC	CASSLDSYEQYF
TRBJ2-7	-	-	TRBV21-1	TGTGCCAGCAGCAAAGGGGGTCAGGGGCAGAGCTCCTACGAGCAGTACTTC	CASSKGGQGQSSYEQYF
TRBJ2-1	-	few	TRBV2	TGTGCCAGCAGTCAGGCCCCCTACAATGAGCAGTTCTTC	CASSQAPYNEQFF
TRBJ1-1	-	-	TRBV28	TGTGCCAGCATTACCGCCTTGAACACTGAAGCTTTCTTT	CASITALNTEAFF
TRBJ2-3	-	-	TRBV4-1	TGCGCCAGCAGCCAAGATCCGAATACGCAGTATTTT	CASSQDPNTQYF
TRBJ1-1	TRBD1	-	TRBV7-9	TGTGCCAGCAGCGTTGGGACAGTTGTGGCTTTCTTT	CASSVGTVVAFF
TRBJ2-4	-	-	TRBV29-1	TGCAGCGTCCGGACCCACATAGCCAAAAACATTCAGTACTTC	CSVRTHIAKNIQYF
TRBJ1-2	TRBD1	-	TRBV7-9	TGTGCCAGCAGCGTCAAACAGGGGGCGAACTATGGCTACACCTTC	CASSVKQGANYGYTF
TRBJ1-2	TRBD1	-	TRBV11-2	TGTGCCAGCAGCTGGGGACAGCCCGTAAGCAGCTATGGCTACACCTTC	CASSWGQPVSSYGYTF
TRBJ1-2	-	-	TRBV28	TGTGCCAGCAGTTTGAGTGCGGAGTATGGCTACACCTTC	CASSLSAEYGYTF
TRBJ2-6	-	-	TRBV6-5	TGTGCCAGCAGTTACGCAGTTCGCTCTGGGGCCAACGTCCTGACTTTC	CASSYAVRSGANVLTF
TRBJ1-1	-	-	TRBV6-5	TGTGCCAGCAGTTATAACTTGGACACTGAAGCTTTCTTT	CASSYNLDTEAFF
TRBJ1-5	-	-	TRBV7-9	TGTGCCAGCAGCTTAGACGGGAATCAGCCCCAGCATTTT	CASSLDGNQPQHF
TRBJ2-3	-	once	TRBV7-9	TGTGCCAGCGGTATTGGTGGCACAGATACGCAGTATTTT	CASGIGGTDTQYF
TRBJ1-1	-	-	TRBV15	TGTGCCACCGGCGGGAGGAACACTGAAGCTTTCTTT	CATGGRNTEAFF
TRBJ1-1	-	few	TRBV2	TGTGCCAGCAGTGTTCAATCAGGGAGGAAGAACACTGAAGCTTTCTTT	CASSVQSGRKNTEAFF
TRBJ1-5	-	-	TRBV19	TGTGCCAGTAGTACCCTATACAGGGTAGATCAGCCCCAGCATTTT	CASSTLYRVDQPQHF
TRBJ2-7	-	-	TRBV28	TGTGCCAGCTATGGGGGATTAACCTACGAGCAGTACTTC	CASYGGLTYEQYF
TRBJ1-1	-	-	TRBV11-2	TGTGCCAGCAGCCCTTCGGGGGTTAGGGACACTGAAGCTTTCTTT	CASSPSGVRDTEAFF